Sequencing of this T cell receptor beta chain was carried out in a study of blood T cell repertoires in COVID-19. Study-level background: Acute-phase and convalescent COVID-19 samples originated in the United States, Italy and Spain.

There are many counts of this clone. Under the authors' procedure: Reference gene primers were amplified, and this amplification served to estimate nucleated cell counts. Measured with immunoSEQ multiplex PCR; TCRdb has only the in-frame clones, and not every one. From that table come the V and J calls and clone size; the DNA was used to work out D and trimming. The data show 200,000 to 250,000 clones, roughly four fifths seen once. The sample taken for sequencing was peripheral blood. The sequence was obtained from a woman in her 70s with acute or convalescent COVID-19.

Here the CDR3 reads CASMSGGISYNSPLHF. The CDR3 nucleotides are TGTGCCAGCATGTCGGGGGGCATCTCCTATAATTCACCCCTCCACTTT. The genes are TRBV27 and TRBJ1-6, with D possibly matching TRBD1 (6 bases). Between the trimmed V and J ends, which lost 7 bases and 0 bases, there was a span of 13 bases. Germline-derived CDR1 and CDR2 are MNHEY and SMNVEV (reference sequence). The CDR3 has 16 residues.